This T cell receptor beta chain comes out of a study of blood T cells in healthy people across ages (dated by TCRdb to about 2015). Some background on the complete study: Template switching captured roughly one uniquely barcoded TCR beta cDNA molecule per two T cells in model experiments. To track age-related changes in TCR beta repertoire diversity, the study relied on deep sequencing normalized with unique cDNA molecular identifiers. Donors of different ages were randomly distributed across sequencing lanes to avoid experimental bias. For two donors (one aged 18 to 29 and one aged 80 or older), the study analyzed two additional independent replicas of 1 million unique cDNA reads from the same blood draw. Four age groups were formed from the donors: young (average about 16 years), middle-aged (roughly 38), aged (62) and long-lived (roughly 88).

Library creation used 5' RACE. Data came from an Illumina HiSeq 2500. The second PCR ran for roughly 7 to 11 cycles and used a J-beta primer mix along with a sample-barcoded 5' primer. A template-switch 5' adaptor carrying 12 random nucleotides introduced a unique molecular identifier onto each TCR beta cDNA molecule. Each sample yielded at least 3 million CDR3-containing paired-end reads. First-strand cDNA was synthesized from all RNA with the Mint cDNA synthesis kit, primed by a TRBC-specific oligonucleotide. After uracil-DNA glycosylase treatment, a first 18-cycle PCR used universal primers M1SS and BC2_uni_R on all cDNA. The paper's processing steps were these. For normalization, 1 million high-quality reads, each with a distinct molecular identifier, were randomly selected from each sample. Instead of being binned into consensus sequences, reads with shared molecular identifiers were discarded. MiTCR, with a Q25 quality threshold and the strictest error-elimination algorithm, was used for CDR3 identification, clonotype clustering and error correction. A nonparametric unseen species model using Euler transformation provided a lower-bound estimate of total TCR beta diversity. TCRdb reanalyzed the raw reads on its own, using fastp at Q25 for trimming and MiXCR for clone calling, and kept in-frame beta chains. Here each entry gathers all rows of one CDR3 protein and keeps the most common genes and DNA. None of the V and J calls come from the authors' own analysis; TCRdb made them. Counted in this sample were 2 million or so distinct CDR3 sequences; around half of them appeared once. The ten largest clones capture approximately 2% of the sample.

Concerning this clonotype itself: Its specific antigen is unknown. No qualities accompany the bases; no much larger clone lies one base away.

The study at large found these results: Observed TCR beta diversity per million T cells fell roughly linearly with age, and a significant reduction was already apparent by age roughly 41. Because the CMV infection status of the donors was unknown, age-related changes in expanded clonotypes may potentially have been confounded. Compared with the aged group, the long-lived group had more naive CD4+ T cells, fewer expanded clones and increased TCR diversity, suggesting age selection. Estimates of total diversity based on one million sequenced T cells were considered lower bounds and underestimates. Bulk unsorted PBMC profiling prevented conclusive comparison of naive and antigen-experienced compartments. A strong correlation was found between observed TCR beta diversity and the percentage of naive T cells measured by flow cytometry.

The CDR3 numbers 19 residues from cysteine through phenylalanine. The sequence is cut down to CDR3 DNA, 57 bases in frame from base 1. Compared with germline, V lacks 5 bases and J lacks 0 bases; bases without a gene match: 16. For CDR1 and CDR2, the germline V gene lists MNHEY and SVGEGT. Donors were under 40 systemically healthy Caucasian individuals from Russia aged roughly 6 to 95 years. About 9.8 milliliters of peripheral blood were drawn from each donor into EDTA-treated Vacutainer tubes. Ficoll-Paque density-gradient centrifugation was used to isolate PBMCs, with at least 6.5 million per sample. Trizol reagent was used to extract total RNA from the PBMCs, yielding at least 5.5 micrograms per sample. For every donor, flow cytometry on a PBMC aliquot measured the percentage of naive CD45RAhigh/CD27high T cells.

The TCR originated in a woman aged 40 to 50 in good health. The specimen sequenced was blood. The receptor chain draws on TRBV6-2 or TRBV6-3 and TRBJ2-7; the central 10 bases match TRBD1. The CDR3: CASSDPRQGADIFSYEQYF. The bases read TGTGCCAGCAGTGATCCGAGACAGGGGGCTGATATTTTCTCCTACGAGCAGTACTTC.